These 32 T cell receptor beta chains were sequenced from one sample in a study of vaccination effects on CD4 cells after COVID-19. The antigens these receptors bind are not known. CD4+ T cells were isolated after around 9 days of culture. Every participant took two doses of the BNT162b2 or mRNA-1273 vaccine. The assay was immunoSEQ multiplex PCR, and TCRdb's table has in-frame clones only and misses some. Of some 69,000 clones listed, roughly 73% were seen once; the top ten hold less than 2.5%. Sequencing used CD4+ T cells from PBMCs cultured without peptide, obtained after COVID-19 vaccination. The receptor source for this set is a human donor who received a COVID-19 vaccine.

In DNA form, the CDR3 reads TGTGCCAGCAGCTTGTACCAATGGGCACAGGGAGATGGCTACACCTTC. Residues: CASSLYQWAQGDGYTF. The rearrangement uses TRBV5-5 and TRBJ1-2; D is possibly TRBD1 (6 bases). The V end was cut by 1 base, the J end by 6 bases, with 19 bases between. The CDR3 covers 16 residues. Germline-derived CDR1 and CDR2 are SGHKS and YYEKEE (reference sequence). The variable domain in full, with the rest retrieved from reference TRBV5-5 and TRBJ1-2, is DAGVTQSPTHLIKTRGQQVTLRCSPISGHKSVSWYQQVLGQGPQFIFQYYEKEERGRGNFPDRFSARQFPNYSSELNVNALLLGDSALYLCASSLYQWAQGDGYTFGSGTRLTVV.

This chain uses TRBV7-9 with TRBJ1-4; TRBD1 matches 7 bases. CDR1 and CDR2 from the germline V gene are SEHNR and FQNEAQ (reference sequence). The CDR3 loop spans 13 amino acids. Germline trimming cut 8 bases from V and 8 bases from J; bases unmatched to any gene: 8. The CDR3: CASGEDRREKLFF. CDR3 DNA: TGTGCCAGCGGAGAGGACAGGCGCGAAAAACTGTTTTTT.

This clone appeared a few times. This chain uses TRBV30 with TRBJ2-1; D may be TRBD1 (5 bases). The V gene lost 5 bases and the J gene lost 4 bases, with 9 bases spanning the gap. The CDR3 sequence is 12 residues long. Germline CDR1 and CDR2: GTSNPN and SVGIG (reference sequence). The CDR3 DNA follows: TGTGCCTGGCAGGGCTTTTACAATGAGCAGTTCTTC. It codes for CAWQGFYNEQFF.

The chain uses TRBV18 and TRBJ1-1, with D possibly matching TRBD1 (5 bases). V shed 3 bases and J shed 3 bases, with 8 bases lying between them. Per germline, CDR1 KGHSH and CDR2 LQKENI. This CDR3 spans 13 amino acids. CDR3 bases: TGTGCCAGCTCACCGCAGGGATACACTGAAGCTTTCTTT. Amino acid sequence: CASSPQGYTEAFF.

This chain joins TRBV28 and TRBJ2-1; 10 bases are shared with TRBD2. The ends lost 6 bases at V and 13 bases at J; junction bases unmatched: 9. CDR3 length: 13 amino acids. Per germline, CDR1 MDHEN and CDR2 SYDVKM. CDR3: CASRGLLAGDQFF. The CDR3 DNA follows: TGTGCCAGCAGAGGTTTGCTAGCGGGGGATCAGTTCTTC.

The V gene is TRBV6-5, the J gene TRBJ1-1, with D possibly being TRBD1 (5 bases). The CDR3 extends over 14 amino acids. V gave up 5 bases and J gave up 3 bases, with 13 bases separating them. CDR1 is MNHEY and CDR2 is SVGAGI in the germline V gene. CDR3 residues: CASSRPGIDTEAFF. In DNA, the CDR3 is TGTGCCAGCAGTCGGCCAGGGATTGACACTGAAGCTTTCTTT.

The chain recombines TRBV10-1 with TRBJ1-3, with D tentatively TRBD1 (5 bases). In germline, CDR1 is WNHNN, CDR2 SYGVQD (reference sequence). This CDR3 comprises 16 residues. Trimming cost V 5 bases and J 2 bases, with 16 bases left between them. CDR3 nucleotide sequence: TGCGCCAGCAGTCCCTATTACGGGGGAACTGGAAACACCATATATTTT. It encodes CASSPYYGGTGNTIYF.

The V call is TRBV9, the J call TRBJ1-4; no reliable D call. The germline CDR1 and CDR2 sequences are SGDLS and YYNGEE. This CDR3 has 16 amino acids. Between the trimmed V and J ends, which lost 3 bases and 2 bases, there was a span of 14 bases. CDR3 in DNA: TGTGCCAGCAGCGCCTACGGCGCGGGGACTAATGAAAAACTGTTTTTT. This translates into CASSAYGAGTNEKLFF. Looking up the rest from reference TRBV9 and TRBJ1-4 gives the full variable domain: DSGVTQTPKHLITATGQRVTLRCSPRSGDLSVYWYQQSLDQGLQFLIQYYNGEERAKGNILERFSAQQFPDLHSELNLSSLELGDSALYFCASSAYGAGTNEKLFFGSGTQLSVL.

In nucleotides, the CDR3 is TGTGCCAGCAGCTACAGCGGGGGGGCCAGGAACATTCAGTACTTC. Translating gives CASSYSGGARNIQYF. The chain joins TRBV7-9 to TRBJ2-4, with 10 positions matching TRBD2. The CDR3 length is 15 residues. V lost 4 bases and J lost 7; bases outside the gene matches: 7. Per germline, CDR1 SEHNR and CDR2 FQNEAQ (reference sequence).

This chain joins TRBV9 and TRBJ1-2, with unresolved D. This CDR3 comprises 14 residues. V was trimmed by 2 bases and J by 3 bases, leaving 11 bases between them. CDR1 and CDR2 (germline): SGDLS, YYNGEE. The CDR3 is CASSVSPEDYGYTF. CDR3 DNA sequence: TGTGCCAGCAGCGTCTCCCCGGAGGACTATGGCTACACCTTC. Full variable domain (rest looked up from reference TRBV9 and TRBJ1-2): DSGVTQTPKHLITATGQRVTLRCSPRSGDLSVYWYQQSLDQGLQFLIQYYNGEERAKGNILERFSAQQFPDLHSELNLSSLELGDSALYFCASSVSPEDYGYTFGSGTRLTVV.

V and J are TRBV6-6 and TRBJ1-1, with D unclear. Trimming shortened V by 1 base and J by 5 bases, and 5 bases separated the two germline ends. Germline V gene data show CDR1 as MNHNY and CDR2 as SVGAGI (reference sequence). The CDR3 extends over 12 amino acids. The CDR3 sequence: CASSYLETEAFF. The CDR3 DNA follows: TGTGCCAGCAGTTACTTGGAGACTGAAGCTTTCTTT.

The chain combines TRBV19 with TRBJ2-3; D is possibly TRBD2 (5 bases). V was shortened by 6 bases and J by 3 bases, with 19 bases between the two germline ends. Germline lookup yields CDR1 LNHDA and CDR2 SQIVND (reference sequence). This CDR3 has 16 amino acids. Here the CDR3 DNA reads TGTGCCAGTAGGAGAGGCACTAAGCGGATTACAGATACGCAGTATTTT. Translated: CASRRGTKRITDTQYF.

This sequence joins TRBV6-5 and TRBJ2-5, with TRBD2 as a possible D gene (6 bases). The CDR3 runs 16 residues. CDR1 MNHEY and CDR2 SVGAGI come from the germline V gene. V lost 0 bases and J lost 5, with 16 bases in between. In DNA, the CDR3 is TGTGCCAGCAGTTACTCGCTCTCGGGGGTGCTTGAGACCCAGTACTTC. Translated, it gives CASSYSLSGVLETQYF.

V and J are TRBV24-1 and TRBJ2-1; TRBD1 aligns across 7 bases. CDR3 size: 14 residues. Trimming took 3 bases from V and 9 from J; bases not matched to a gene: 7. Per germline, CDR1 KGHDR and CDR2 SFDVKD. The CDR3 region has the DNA TGTGCCACCAGTGATCGTAGGGGACAGCTTGAGCAGTTCTTC. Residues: CATSDRRGQLEQFF.

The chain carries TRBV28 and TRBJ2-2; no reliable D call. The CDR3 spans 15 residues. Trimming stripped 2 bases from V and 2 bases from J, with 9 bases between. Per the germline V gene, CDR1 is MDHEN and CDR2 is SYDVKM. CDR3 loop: CASSLMRTNTGELFF. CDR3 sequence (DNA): TGTGCCAGCAGTTTAATGAGAACTAACACCGGGGAGCTGTTTTTT.

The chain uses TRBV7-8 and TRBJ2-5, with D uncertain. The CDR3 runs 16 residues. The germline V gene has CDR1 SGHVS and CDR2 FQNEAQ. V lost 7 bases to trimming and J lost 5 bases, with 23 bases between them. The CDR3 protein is CASNPGQFNLGETQYF. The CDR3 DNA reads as TGTGCCAGCAACCCCGGGCAGTTTAATCTTGGGGAGACCCAGTACTTC.

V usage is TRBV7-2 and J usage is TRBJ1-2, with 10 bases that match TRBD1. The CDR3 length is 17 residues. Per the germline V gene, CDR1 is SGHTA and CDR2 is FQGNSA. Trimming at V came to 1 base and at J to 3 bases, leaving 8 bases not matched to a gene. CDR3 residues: CASSLGGQGVSHYGYTF. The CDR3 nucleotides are TGTGCCAGCAGCTTAGGAGGACAGGGGGTATCCCACTATGGCTACACCTTC.

CDR3: CASSAGTEETQYF. The CDR3 DNA follows: TGTGCCAGCAGTGCGGGAACAGAGGAGACCCAGTACTTC. The chain uses TRBV6-4 and TRBJ2-5; perhaps TRBD2 as D (5 bases). The V end was cut by 4 bases, the J end by 5 bases, with 11 bases between. This CDR3 comprises 13 residues. Germline CDR1 is MRHNA and CDR2 is SNTAGT.

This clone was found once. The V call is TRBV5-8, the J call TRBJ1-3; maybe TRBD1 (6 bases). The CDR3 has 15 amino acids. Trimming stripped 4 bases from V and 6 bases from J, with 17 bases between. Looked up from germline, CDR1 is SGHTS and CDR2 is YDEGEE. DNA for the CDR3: TGTGCCAGCAGCCTGTCCCAGGGGAGCCAAAACACCATATATTTT. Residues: CASSLSQGSQNTIYF.

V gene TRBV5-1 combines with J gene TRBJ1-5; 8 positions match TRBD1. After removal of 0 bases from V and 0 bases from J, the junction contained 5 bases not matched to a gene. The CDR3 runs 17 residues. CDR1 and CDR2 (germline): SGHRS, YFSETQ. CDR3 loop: CASSLVPGGNSNQPQHF. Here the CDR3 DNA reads TGCGCCAGCAGCTTGGTTCCAGGGGGCAATAGCAATCAGCCCCAGCATTTT.

The CDR3 spells CASSTGQGTEAFF. In DNA, the CDR3 is TGTGCCAGCTCAACCGGGCAGGGGACTGAAGCTTTCTTT. The genes are TRBV18 and TRBJ1-1; D might be TRBD1 (6 bases). With 5 bases removed from V and 5 bases from J, the gap between germline ends came to 12 bases. This CDR3 has 13 residues. Germline values: CDR1 KGHSH, CDR2 LQKENI. The full variable domain, with the rest looked up from reference TRBV18 and TRBJ1-1, is NAGVMQNPRHLVRRRGQEARLRCSPMKGHSHVYWYRQLPEEGLKFMVYLQKENIIDESGMPKERFSAEFPKEGPSILRIQQVVRGDSAAYFCASSTGQGTEAFFGQGTRLTVV.

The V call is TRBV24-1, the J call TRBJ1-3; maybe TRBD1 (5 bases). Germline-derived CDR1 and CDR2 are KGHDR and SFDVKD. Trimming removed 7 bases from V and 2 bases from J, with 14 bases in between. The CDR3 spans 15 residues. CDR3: CATSGGGTTGNTIYF. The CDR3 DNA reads TGTGCCACCAGCGGGGGTGGAACAACTGGAAACACCATATATTTT.

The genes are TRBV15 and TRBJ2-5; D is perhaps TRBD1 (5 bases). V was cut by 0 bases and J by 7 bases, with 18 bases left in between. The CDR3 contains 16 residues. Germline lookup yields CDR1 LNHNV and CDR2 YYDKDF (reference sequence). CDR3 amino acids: CATSRDRSGRFGTQYF. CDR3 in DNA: TGTGCCACCAGCAGAGATCGATCAGGGCGGTTTGGGACCCAGTACTTC.

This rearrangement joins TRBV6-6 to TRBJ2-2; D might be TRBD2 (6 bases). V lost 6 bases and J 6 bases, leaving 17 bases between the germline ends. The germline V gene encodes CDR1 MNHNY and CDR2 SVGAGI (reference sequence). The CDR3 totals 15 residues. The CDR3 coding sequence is TGTGCCAGCAGCCCCGTTAAGGGGAGGTCCGGGGAGCTGTTTTTT. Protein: CASSPVKGRSGELFF.

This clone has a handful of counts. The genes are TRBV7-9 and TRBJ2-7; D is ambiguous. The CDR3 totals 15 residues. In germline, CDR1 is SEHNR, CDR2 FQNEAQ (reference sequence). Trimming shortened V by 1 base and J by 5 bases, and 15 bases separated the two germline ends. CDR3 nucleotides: TGTGCCAGCAGCTTAGGACGGACGGAATCAGACGAGCAGTACGTC. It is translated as CASSLGRTESDEQYV.

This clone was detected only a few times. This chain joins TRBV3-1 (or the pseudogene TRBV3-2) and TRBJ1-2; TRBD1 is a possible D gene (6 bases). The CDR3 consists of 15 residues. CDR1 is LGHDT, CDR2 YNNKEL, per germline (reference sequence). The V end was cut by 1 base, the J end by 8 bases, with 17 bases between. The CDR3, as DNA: TGTGCCAGCAGCCAAGGGGAGGGGAGGGGGAGAGGCTACACCTTC. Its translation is CASSQGEGRGRGYTF.

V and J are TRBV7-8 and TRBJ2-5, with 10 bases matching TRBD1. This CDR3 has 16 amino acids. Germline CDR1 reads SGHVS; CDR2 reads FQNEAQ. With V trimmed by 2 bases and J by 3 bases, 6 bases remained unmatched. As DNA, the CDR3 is TGTGCCAGCAGCTTAAACCCGGGACAGGGGAAAGAGACCCAGTACTTC. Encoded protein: CASSLNPGQGKETQYF.

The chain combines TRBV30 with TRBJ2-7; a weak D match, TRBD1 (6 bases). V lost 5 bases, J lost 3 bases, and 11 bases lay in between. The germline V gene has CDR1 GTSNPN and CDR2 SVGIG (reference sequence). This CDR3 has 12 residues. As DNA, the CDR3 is TGTGCCTGGTCCAAACAGGGCTACGAGCAGTACGTC. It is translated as CAWSKQGYEQYV.

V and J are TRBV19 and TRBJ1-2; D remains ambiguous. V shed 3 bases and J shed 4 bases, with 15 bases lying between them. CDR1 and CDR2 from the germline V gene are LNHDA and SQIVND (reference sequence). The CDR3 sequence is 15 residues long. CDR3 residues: CASSMSGQSGYGYTF. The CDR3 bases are TGTGCCAGTAGTATGAGTGGTCAGAGTGGCTATGGCTACACCTTC.

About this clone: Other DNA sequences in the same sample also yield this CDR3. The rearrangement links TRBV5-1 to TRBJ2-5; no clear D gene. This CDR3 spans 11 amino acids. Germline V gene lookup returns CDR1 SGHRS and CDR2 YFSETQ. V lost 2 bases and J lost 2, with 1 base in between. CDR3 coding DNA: TGCGCCAGCAGCTTTCAAGAGACCCAGTACTTC. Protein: CASSFQETQYF.

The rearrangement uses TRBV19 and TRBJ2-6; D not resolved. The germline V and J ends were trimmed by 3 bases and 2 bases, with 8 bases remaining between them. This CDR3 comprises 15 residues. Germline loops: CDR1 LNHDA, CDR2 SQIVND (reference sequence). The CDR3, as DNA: TGTGCCAGTAGTATTGGCGAGGCTGGGGCCAACGTCCTGACTTTC. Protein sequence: CASSIGEAGANVLTF.

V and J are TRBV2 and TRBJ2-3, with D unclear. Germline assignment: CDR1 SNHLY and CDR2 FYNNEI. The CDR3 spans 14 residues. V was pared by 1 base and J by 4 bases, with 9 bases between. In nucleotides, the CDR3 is TGTGCCAGCAGTGAAGGGTTAGCCGCAGATACGCAGTATTTT. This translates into CASSEGLAADTQYF.